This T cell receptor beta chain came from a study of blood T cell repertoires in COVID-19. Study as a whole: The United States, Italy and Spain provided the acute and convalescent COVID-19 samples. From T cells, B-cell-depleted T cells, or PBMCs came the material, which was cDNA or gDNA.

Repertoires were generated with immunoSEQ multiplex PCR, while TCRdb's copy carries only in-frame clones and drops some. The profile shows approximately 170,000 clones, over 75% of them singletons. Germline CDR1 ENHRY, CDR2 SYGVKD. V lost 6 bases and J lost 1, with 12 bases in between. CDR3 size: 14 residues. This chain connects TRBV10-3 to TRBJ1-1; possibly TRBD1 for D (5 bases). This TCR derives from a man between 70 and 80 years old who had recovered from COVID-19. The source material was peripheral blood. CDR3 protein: CAIRGQGWNTEAFF. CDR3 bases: TGTGCCATCAGGGGGCAGGGTTGGAACACTGAAGCTTTCTTT.